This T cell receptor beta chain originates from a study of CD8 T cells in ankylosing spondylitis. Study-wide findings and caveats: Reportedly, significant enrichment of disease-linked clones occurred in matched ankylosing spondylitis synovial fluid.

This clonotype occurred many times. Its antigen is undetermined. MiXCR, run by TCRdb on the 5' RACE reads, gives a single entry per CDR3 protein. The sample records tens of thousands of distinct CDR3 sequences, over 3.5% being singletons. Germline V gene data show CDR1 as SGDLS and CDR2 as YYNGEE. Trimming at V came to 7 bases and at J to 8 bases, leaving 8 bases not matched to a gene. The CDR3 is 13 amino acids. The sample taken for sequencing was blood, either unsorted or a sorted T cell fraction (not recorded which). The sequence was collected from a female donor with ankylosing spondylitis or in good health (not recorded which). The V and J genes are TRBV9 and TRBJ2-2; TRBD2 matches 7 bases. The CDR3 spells CASGLGEPGELFF. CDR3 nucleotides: TGTGCCAGCGGACTAGGAGAGCCGGGGGAGCTGTTTTTT.